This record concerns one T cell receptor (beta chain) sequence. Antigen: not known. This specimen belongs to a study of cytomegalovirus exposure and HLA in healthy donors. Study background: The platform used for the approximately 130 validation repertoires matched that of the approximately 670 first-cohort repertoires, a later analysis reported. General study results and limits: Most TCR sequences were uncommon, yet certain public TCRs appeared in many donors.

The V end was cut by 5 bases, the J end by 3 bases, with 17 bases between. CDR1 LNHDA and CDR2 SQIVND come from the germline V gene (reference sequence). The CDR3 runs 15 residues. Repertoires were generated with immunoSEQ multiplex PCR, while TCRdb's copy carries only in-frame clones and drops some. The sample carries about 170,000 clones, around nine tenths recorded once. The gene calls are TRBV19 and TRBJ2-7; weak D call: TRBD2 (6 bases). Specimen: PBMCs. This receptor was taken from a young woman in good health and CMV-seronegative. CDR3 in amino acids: CASSPGTGPFYEQYF. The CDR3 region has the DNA TGTGCCAGTAGTCCCGGGACTGGACCCTTCTACGAGCAGTACTTC.